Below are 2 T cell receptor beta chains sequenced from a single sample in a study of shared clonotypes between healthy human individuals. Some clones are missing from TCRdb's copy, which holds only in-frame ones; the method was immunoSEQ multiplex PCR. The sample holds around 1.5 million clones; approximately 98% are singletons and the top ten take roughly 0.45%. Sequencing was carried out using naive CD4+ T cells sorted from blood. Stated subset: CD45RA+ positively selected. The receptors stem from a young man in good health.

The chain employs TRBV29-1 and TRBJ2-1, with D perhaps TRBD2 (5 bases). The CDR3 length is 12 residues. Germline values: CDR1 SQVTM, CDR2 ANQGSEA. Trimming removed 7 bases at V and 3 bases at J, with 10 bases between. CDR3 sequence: CSARTDYNEQFF. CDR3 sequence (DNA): TGCAGCGCCCGGACTGACTACAATGAGCAGTTCTTC.

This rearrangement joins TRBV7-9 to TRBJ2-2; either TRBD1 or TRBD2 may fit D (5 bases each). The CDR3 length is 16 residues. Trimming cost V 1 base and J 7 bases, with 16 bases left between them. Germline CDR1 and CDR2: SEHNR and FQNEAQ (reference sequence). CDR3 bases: TGTGCCAGCAGCTTAGGAGGGGACCCCTCGGGCGGGGAGCTGTTTTTT. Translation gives CASSLGGDPSGGELFF.